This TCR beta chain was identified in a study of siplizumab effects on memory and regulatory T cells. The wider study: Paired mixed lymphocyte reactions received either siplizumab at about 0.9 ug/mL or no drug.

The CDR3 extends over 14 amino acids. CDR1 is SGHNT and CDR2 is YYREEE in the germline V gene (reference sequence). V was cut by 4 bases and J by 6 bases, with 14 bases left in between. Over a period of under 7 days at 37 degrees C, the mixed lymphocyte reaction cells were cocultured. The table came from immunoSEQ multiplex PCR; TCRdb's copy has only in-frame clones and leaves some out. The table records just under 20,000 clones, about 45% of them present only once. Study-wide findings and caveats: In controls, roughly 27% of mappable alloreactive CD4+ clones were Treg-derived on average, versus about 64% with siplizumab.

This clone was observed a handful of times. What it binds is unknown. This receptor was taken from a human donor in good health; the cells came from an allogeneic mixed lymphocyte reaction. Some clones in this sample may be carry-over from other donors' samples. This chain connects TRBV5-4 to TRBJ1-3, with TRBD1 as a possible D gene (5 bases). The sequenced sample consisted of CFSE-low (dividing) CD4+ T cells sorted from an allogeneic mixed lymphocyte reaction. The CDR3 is CASSQGVGENTIYF. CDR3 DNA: TGTGCCAGCAGCCAAGGGGTTGGGGAAAACACCATATATTTT.